Listed below are T cell receptor beta chains from one sample, sequenced in a study of cytomegalovirus exposure and HLA in healthy donors. The repertoire was sequenced with immunoSEQ multiplex PCR; TCRdb's copy has only in-frame clones and lacks some. This sample has 55,000 to 65,000 clones; roughly 96% occur once, and the top ten carry 5.8%. Sequencing was performed on PBMCs. The receptors originated from a woman in her late teens or twenties in good health and CMV-seropositive. The CDR3 runs from the conserved cysteine through the conserved F or W. The D gene is left open where the match is weak. Rows give clone size only sometimes, using once, few, many, or a class for an expanded clone.

clone_size: .
v_call: TRBV28
d_call: .
j_call: TRBJ1-1
cdr3_length: 13
cdr3_aa: CASSKFQGNGAFF
cdr3_nt: TGTGCCAGCAGCAAGTTCCAGGGGAACGGGGCTTTCTTT

clone_size: once
v_call: TRBV20-1
d_call: .
j_call: TRBJ2-3
cdr3_length: 11
cdr3_aa: CSGDREPPQYF
cdr3_nt: TGCAGCGGCGACCGGGAACCCCCGCAGTATTTT

clone_size: .
v_call: TRBV27
d_call: .
j_call: TRBJ2-5
cdr3_length: 16
cdr3_aa: CASSPGSSGYQETQYF
cdr3_nt: TGTGCCAGCAGCCCCGGTAGTTCGGGGTACCAAGAGACCCAGTACTTC

clone_size: .
v_call: TRBV2
d_call: TRBD2
j_call: TRBJ2-7
cdr3_length: 14
cdr3_aa: CASSETQRGYEQYF
cdr3_nt: TGTGCCAGCAGTGAAACTCAGCGGGGCTACGAGCAGTACTTC

clone_size: once
v_call: TRBV5-6
d_call: TRBD2
j_call: TRBJ2-1
cdr3_length: 17
cdr3_aa: CASSWTSGGYSYNEQFF
cdr3_nt: TGTGCCAGCAGCTGGACTAGCGGGGGTTACTCCTACAATGAGCAGTTCTTC

clone_size: .
v_call: TRBV7-2
d_call: .
j_call: TRBJ1-5
cdr3_length: 15
cdr3_aa: CASSLAPGSNQPQHF
cdr3_nt: TGTGCCAGCAGCTTAGCCCCGGGGAGCAATCAGCCCCAGCATTTT

clone_size: .
v_call: TRBV5-1
d_call: .
j_call: TRBJ1-2
cdr3_length: 17
cdr3_aa: CASSLKIGSRDNYGYTF
cdr3_nt: TGCGCCAGCAGCCTAAAAATAGGTTCCAGGGATAACTATGGCTACACCTTC

clone_size: .
v_call: TRBV5-6
d_call: .
j_call: TRBJ2-7
cdr3_length: 18
cdr3_aa: CASSLGPGTPNPGYEQYF
cdr3_nt: TGTGCCAGCAGCTTGGGACCCGGGACACCGAATCCGGGCTACGAGCAGTACTTC

clone_size: .
v_call: TRBV9
d_call: TRBD2
j_call: TRBJ2-3
cdr3_length: 16
cdr3_aa: CASSVGSGGTTDTQYF
cdr3_nt: TGTGCCAGCAGCGTAGGTTCCGGGGGGACTACAGATACGCAGTATTTT

clone_size: .
v_call: TRBV5-4
d_call: .
j_call: TRBJ2-7
cdr3_length: 14
cdr3_aa: CASSWRGHSYEQYF
cdr3_nt: TGTGCCAGCAGCTGGCGGGGCCACTCCTACGAGCAGTACTTC

clone_size: .
v_call: TRBV4-3
d_call: .
j_call: TRBJ2-3
cdr3_length: 18
cdr3_aa: CASSQELRVRVIDGTQYF
cdr3_nt: TGCGCCAGCAGCCAAGAACTGAGGGTCCGGGTCATTGATGGTACGCAGTATTTT

clone_size: .
v_call: TRBV5-8
d_call: .
j_call: TRBJ2-7
cdr3_length: 12
cdr3_aa: CASSSLSYEQYF
cdr3_nt: TGTGCCAGCAGCTCACTGTCCTACGAGCAGTACTTC

clone_size: .
v_call: TRBV5-1
d_call: .
j_call: TRBJ2-3
cdr3_length: 17
cdr3_aa: CASSSSTSSYGTDTQYF
cdr3_nt: TGCGCCAGCAGCTCTTCAACTAGCTCGTACGGCACAGATACGCAGTATTTT

clone_size: few
v_call: TRBV4-3
d_call: TRBD2
j_call: TRBJ2-1
cdr3_length: 15
cdr3_aa: CASSQEITGLVDQFF
cdr3_nt: TGCGCCAGCAGCCAAGAGATCACGGGACTAGTCGACCAGTTCTTC

clone_size: .
v_call: TRBV4-3
d_call: TRBD2
j_call: TRBJ2-3
cdr3_length: 16
cdr3_aa: CASSQDGLAVTDTQYF
cdr3_nt: TGCGCCAGCAGCCAAGATGGACTAGCGGTCACAGATACGCAGTATTTT

clone_size: once
v_call: TRBV5-1
d_call: TRBD2
j_call: TRBJ2-1
cdr3_length: 16
cdr3_aa: CASSLWASGMLNEQFF
cdr3_nt: TGCGCCAGCAGCTTGTGGGCTAGCGGGATGCTAAATGAGCAGTTCTTC

clone_size: .
v_call: TRBV10-1
d_call: .
j_call: TRBJ2-7
cdr3_length: 11
cdr3_aa: CASSDGQILNF
cdr3_nt: TGCGCCAGCAGTGACGGACAAATACTGAACTTC

clone_size: .
v_call: TRBV28
d_call: .
j_call: TRBJ2-5
cdr3_length: 15
cdr3_aa: CASSLPPGNKETQYF
cdr3_nt: TGTGCCAGCAGTTTACCCCCGGGGAATAAAGAGACCCAGTACTTC

clone_size: .
v_call: TRBV30
d_call: .
j_call: TRBJ2-7
cdr3_length: 14
cdr3_aa: CAWNTESGSYEQYF
cdr3_nt: TGTGCCTGGAACACGGAGTCTGGCTCCTACGAGCAGTACTTC

clone_size: once
v_call: TRBV27
d_call: TRBD2
j_call: TRBJ2-1
cdr3_length: 16
cdr3_aa: CASSFSAGGIYNEQFF
cdr3_nt: TGTGCCAGCAGTTTCTCGGCGGGAGGGATCTACAATGAGCAGTTCTTC

clone_size: once
v_call: TRBV29-1
d_call: TRBD1
j_call: TRBJ2-7
cdr3_length: 12
cdr3_aa: CSVGTGINEQYF
cdr3_nt: TGCAGCGTTGGGACAGGGATCAACGAGCAGTACTTC

clone_size: .
v_call: TRBV18
d_call: .
j_call: TRBJ1-4
cdr3_length: 15
cdr3_aa: CASSPSREVQEKLFF
cdr3_nt: TGTGCCAGCTCACCGAGCAGGGAGGTACAGGAAAAACTGTTTTTT

clone_size: few
v_call: TRBV2
d_call: TRBD2
j_call: TRBJ2-1
cdr3_length: 12
cdr3_aa: CASSGLAGQQFF
cdr3_nt: TGTGCCAGCAGCGGACTAGCGGGACAGCAGTTCTTC

clone_size: .
v_call: TRBV19
d_call: TRBD1
j_call: TRBJ2-2
cdr3_length: 16
cdr3_aa: CASRIQGGSITGELFF
cdr3_nt: TGTGCCAGTAGGATCCAAGGGGGCTCGATCACCGGGGAGCTGTTTTTT

clone_size: .
v_call: TRBV11-2
d_call: TRBD2
j_call: TRBJ2-1
cdr3_length: 14
cdr3_aa: CASSSGGSYNEQFF
cdr3_nt: TGTGCCAGCAGTAGCGGGGGGTCCTACAATGAGCAGTTCTTC

clone_size: .
v_call: TRBV6-1
d_call: TRBD1
j_call: TRBJ1-2
cdr3_length: 15
cdr3_aa: CASILPRQGNYGYTF
cdr3_nt: TGTGCCAGCATACTCCCTCGACAGGGGAACTATGGCTACACCTTC

clone_size: .
v_call: TRBV28
d_call: TRBD2
j_call: TRBJ2-1
cdr3_length: 16
cdr3_aa: CASGPTRTGGQDEQFF
cdr3_nt: TGTGCCAGCGGTCCGACCCGTACGGGGGGTCAAGATGAGCAGTTCTTC

clone_size: .
v_call: TRBV5-1
d_call: TRBD1
j_call: TRBJ2-7
cdr3_length: 13
cdr3_aa: CASRREGQIEQYF
cdr3_nt: TGCGCCAGCCGCCGAGAGGGACAGATCGAGCAGTACTTC

clone_size: once
v_call: TRBV9
d_call: .
j_call: TRBJ1-6
cdr3_length: 14
cdr3_aa: CASSGGGGNSPLHF
cdr3_nt: TGTGCCAGCAGCGGAGGGGGGGGGAATTCACCCCTCCACTTT

clone_size: .
v_call: TRBV5-6
d_call: .
j_call: TRBJ1-2
cdr3_length: 12
cdr3_aa: CASSPQGYGYTF
cdr3_nt: TGTGCCAGCAGCCCCCAGGGCTATGGCTACACCTTC

clone_size: .
v_call: TRBV18
d_call: TRBD1
j_call: TRBJ2-1
cdr3_length: 16
cdr3_aa: CASSPLGQGAHNEQFF
cdr3_nt: TGTGCCAGCTCACCACTCGGACAGGGGGCCCACAATGAGCAGTTCTTC

clone_size: few
v_call: TRBV27
d_call: TRBD2
j_call: TRBJ2-2
cdr3_length: 16
cdr3_aa: CASSPSGGAITGELFF
cdr3_nt: TGTGCCAGCAGTCCAAGCGGGGGGGCTATAACCGGGGAGCTGTTTTTT

clone_size: .
v_call: TRBV5-6
d_call: .
j_call: TRBJ1-3
cdr3_length: 16
cdr3_aa: CASSVVGTYSGNTIYF
cdr3_nt: TGTGCCAGCAGCGTTGTTGGGACTTACTCTGGAAACACCATATATTTT

clone_size: .
v_call: TRBV19
d_call: TRBD1
j_call: TRBJ1-5
cdr3_length: 15
cdr3_aa: CASSIGNRGPQPQHF
cdr3_nt: TGTGCCAGTAGTATAGGTAACAGGGGGCCTCAGCCCCAGCATTTT

clone_size: .
v_call: TRBV19
d_call: .
j_call: TRBJ2-3
cdr3_length: 16
cdr3_aa: CASSISGDRPLYTQYF
cdr3_nt: TGTGCCAGTAGTATTTCAGGTGACAGACCACTTTATACGCAGTATTTT

clone_size: .
v_call: TRBV15
d_call: .
j_call: TRBJ1-1
cdr3_length: 16
cdr3_aa: CATSRPDRGGETEAFF
cdr3_nt: TGTGCCACCAGCAGACCCGATCGGGGAGGGGAAACTGAAGCTTTCTTT

clone_size: .
v_call: TRBV6-1
d_call: TRBD1
j_call: TRBJ1-2
cdr3_length: 14
cdr3_aa: CASRETGESYGYTF
cdr3_nt: TGTGCCAGCAGAGAGACAGGGGAGAGCTATGGCTACACCTTC

clone_size: .
v_call: TRBV11-1
d_call: TRBD1
j_call: TRBJ2-1
cdr3_length: 16
cdr3_aa: CASSFRTGGRNNEQFF
cdr3_nt: TGTGCCAGCAGCTTCCGGACAGGGGGCAGAAACAATGAGCAGTTCTTC

clone_size: .
v_call: TRBV28
d_call: TRBD1
j_call: TRBJ2-2
cdr3_length: 15
cdr3_aa: CASKTGGENTGELFF
cdr3_nt: TGTGCCAGCAAGACAGGGGGCGAGAACACCGGGGAGCTGTTTTTT

clone_size: .
v_call: TRBV12-5
d_call: .
j_call: TRBJ1-2
cdr3_length: 14
cdr3_aa: CASGNSGVRYGYTF
cdr3_nt: TGTGCTAGTGGTAATAGCGGGGTTAGATATGGCTACACCTTC

clone_size: .
v_call: TRBV19
d_call: .
j_call: TRBJ2-1
cdr3_length: 14
cdr3_aa: CASSIPGEYNEQFF
cdr3_nt: TGTGCCAGTAGTATACCGGGGGAGTACAATGAGCAGTTCTTC

clone_size: once
v_call: TRBV27
d_call: TRBD2
j_call: TRBJ2-7
cdr3_length: 16
cdr3_aa: CASRAGLAGGPYEQYF
cdr3_nt: TGTGCCAGCAGAGCCGGACTAGCGGGAGGCCCCTACGAGCAGTACTTC

clone_size: .
v_call: TRBV6-6
d_call: .
j_call: TRBJ2-1
cdr3_length: 15
cdr3_aa: CASSSQGGSYNEQFF
cdr3_nt: TGTGCCAGCAGTTCGCAGGGAGGCTCCTACAATGAGCAGTTCTTC

clone_size: .
v_call: TRBV6-1
d_call: TRBD2
j_call: TRBJ2-7
cdr3_length: 17
cdr3_aa: CASSVRGTSGGTYEQYF
cdr3_nt: TGTGCCAGCAGTGTTAGAGGGACTAGCGGGGGGACCTACGAGCAGTACTTC

clone_size: once
v_call: TRBV27
d_call: TRBD2
j_call: TRBJ2-7
cdr3_length: 13
cdr3_aa: CASGTSGGYEQYF
cdr3_nt: TGTGCCAGCGGGACTAGCGGGGGGTACGAGCAGTACTTC

clone_size: .
v_call: TRBV6-4
d_call: .
j_call: TRBJ1-1
cdr3_length: 14
cdr3_aa: CASSPLWSDTEAFF
cdr3_nt: TGTGCCAGCAGCCCCCTCTGGAGTGACACTGAAGCTTTCTTT

clone_size: .
v_call: TRBV15
d_call: TRBD1
j_call: TRBJ1-1
cdr3_length: 15
cdr3_aa: CATSGWVTGYVEAFF
cdr3_nt: TGTGCCACCAGCGGGTGGGTGACAGGGTATGTTGAAGCTTTCTTT